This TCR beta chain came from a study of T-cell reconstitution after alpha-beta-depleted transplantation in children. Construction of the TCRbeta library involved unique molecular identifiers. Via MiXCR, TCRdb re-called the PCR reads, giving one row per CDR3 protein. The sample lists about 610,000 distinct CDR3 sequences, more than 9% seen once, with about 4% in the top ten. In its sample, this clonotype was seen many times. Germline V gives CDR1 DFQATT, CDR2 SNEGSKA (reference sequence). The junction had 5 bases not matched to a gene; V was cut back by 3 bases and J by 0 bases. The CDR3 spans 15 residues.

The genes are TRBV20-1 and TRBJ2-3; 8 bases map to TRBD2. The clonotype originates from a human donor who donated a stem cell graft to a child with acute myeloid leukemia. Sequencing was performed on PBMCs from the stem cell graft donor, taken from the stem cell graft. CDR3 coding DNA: TGCAGTGCTAGGGATAGCGGGAAGAGCACAGATACGCAGTATTTT. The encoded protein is CSARDSGKSTDTQYF.